The 7 T cell receptor beta chains in this list originate from one sample, sequenced in a study of blood T cell repertoires in COVID-19. Sequenced by immunoSEQ multiplex PCR; TCRdb stores in-frame clones only, minus some. The sample has 200,000 to 250,000 clones, 75% to 90% seen once. Specimen: peripheral blood. The source is a human donor in a cohort sampled during active COVID-19.

The V and J genes are TRBV11-2 and TRBJ2-4, with D unclear. The V end lost 2 bases, the J end lost 0 bases, and 11 bases lay between the germline ends. CDR1 is SGHAT and CDR2 is FQNNGV in the germline V gene. The CDR3 spans 16 residues. The CDR3 sequence is CASSLTSASAKNIQYF. CDR3 bases: TGTGCCAGCAGCTTAACAAGCGCCTCAGCCAAAAACATTCAGTACTTC.

The chain carries TRBV19 and TRBJ2-7, with 8 bases matching TRBD1. This CDR3 is built from 13 residues. The V gene's germline CDR1 is LNHDA and CDR2 SQIVND (reference sequence). Trimming took 5 bases from V and 3 from J; bases not matched to a gene: 3. The CDR3 DNA reads TGTGCCAGTAGTTTCGGACAGGGCTACGAGCAGTACTTC. Protein product: CASSFGQGYEQYF.

J is TRBJ1-6 and V is TRBV9, with a weak D call TRBD1 (6 bases). Between the trimmed V and J ends, which lost 4 bases and 8 bases, there was a span of 10 bases. Per germline, CDR1 SGDLS and CDR2 YYNGEE. There are 13 residues in the CDR3. This CDR3 is CASSLQGYSPLHF. The CDR3 DNA sequence: TGTGCCAGCAGCCTACAGGGCTATTCACCCCTCCACTTT. The variable domain in full, completed from reference TRBV9 and TRBJ1-6, reads DSGVTQTPKHLITATGQRVTLRCSPRSGDLSVYWYQQSLDQGLQFLIQYYNGEERAKGNILERFSAQQFPDLHSELNLSSLELGDSALYFCASSLQGYSPLHFGNGTRLTVT.

The chain has TRBV18 and TRBJ1-5; maybe TRBD1 (5 bases). The CDR3 has 14 residues. Germline V gene data show CDR1 as KGHSH and CDR2 as LQKENI. V dropped 3 bases and J dropped 7 bases, with 13 bases sitting between them. The CDR3 nucleotides read TGTGCCAGCTCACCGGACGGGGGTAGCCAGCCCCAGCATTTT. Its protein product is CASSPDGGSQPQHF.

This clone was found once. The J gene is TRBJ2-7, the V gene TRBV10-3, with D hard to call. This CDR3 region has 13 residues. Germline V lookup: CDR1 ENHRY, CDR2 SYGVKD. Trimming shortened V by 3 bases and J by 3 bases, and 9 bases separated the two germline ends. CDR3 in amino acids: CAISDDIDYEQYF. CDR3 DNA sequence: TGTGCCATCAGTGATGACATCGACTACGAGCAGTACTTC.

J is TRBJ1-5 and V is TRBV27; TRBD1 matches at 11 bases. V shed 5 bases and J 6 bases; nucleotides not matched to a gene: 3. Germline V gene lookup returns CDR1 MNHEY and CDR2 SMNVEV (reference sequence). The CDR3 runs 14 residues. The CDR3 DNA is TGTGCCAGCAGTGGGACAGGGGGGACTCAGCCCCAGCATTTT. Translating it yields CASSGTGGTQPQHF.

V and J are TRBV18 and TRBJ1-3; 7 bases fit TRBD1. Losses at the gene ends were 3 bases for V and 4 bases for J; bases not matched to a gene: 6. This CDR3 comprises 15 residues. The germline gives CDR1 KGHSH, CDR2 LQKENI. CDR3 bases: TGTGCCAGCTCACCGGGGACAGCTGCAGGAAACACCATATATTTT. Its translation: CASSPGTAAGNTIYF.